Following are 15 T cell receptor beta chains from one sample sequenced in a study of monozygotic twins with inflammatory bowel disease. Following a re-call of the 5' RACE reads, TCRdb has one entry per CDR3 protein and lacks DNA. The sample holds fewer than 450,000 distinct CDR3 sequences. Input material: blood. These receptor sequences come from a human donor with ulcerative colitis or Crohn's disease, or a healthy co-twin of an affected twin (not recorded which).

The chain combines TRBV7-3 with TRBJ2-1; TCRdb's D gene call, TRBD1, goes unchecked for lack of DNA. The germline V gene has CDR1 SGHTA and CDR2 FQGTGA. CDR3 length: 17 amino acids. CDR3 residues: CASSKTGGANSYNEQFF. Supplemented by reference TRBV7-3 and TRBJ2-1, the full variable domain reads GAGVSQTPSNKVTEKGKYVELRCDPISGHTALYWYRQSLGQGPEFLIYFQGTGAADDSGLPNDRFFAVRPEGSVSTLKIQRTERGDSAVYLCASSKTGGANSYNEQFFGPGTRLTVL.

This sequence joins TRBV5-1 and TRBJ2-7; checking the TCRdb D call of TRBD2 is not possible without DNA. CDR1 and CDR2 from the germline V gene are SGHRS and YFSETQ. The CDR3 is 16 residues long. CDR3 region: CASSSVPTSGVYEQYF.

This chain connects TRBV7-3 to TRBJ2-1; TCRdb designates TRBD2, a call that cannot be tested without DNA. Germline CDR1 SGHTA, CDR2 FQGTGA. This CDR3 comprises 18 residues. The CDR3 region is CASSPQPTSGGSYNEQFF.

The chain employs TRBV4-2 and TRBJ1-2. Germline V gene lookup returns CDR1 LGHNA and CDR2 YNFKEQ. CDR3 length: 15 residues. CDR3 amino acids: CDSSQDWSRSYGYTF.

CDR3 residues: CASSLATDIYGYTF. The chain has TRBV5-1 and TRBJ1-2. Per the germline V gene, CDR1 is SGHRS and CDR2 is YFSETQ. This CDR3 has 14 residues.

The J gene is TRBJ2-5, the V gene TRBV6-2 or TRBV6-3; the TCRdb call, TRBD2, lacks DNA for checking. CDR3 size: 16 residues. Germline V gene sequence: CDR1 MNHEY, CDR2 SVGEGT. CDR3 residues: CASSYGLAGAQETQYF.

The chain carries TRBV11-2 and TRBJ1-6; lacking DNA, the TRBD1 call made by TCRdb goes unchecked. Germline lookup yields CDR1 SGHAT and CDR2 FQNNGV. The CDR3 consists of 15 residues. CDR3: CASSLGAGTNSPLHF.

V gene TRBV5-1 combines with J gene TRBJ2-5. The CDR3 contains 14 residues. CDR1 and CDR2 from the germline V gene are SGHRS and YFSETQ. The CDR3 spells CASSSVRDGETQYF.

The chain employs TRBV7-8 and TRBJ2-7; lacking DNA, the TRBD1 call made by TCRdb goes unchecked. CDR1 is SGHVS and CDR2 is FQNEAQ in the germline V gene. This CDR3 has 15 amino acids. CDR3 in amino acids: CASSLWQGLSYEQYF.

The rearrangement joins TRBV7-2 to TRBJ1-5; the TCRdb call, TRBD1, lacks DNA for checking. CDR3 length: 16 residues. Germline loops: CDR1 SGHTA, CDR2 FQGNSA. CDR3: CASSLGAQGSNQPQHF.

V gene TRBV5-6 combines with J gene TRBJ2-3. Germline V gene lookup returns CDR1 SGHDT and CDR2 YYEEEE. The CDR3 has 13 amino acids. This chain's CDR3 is CASSLNSLNTQYF.

Here the CDR3 reads CAWSDRQGPDNEQFF. The chain joins TRBV30 to TRBJ2-1; TCRdb names TRBD2, which stays unverified in the absence of DNA. The CDR3 runs to 15 residues. Germline V lookup: CDR1 GTSNPN, CDR2 SVGIG (reference sequence). Drawing the rest from reference TRBV30 and TRBJ2-1, the complete variable domain is SQTIHQWPATLVQPVGSPLSLECTVEGTSNPNLYWYRQAAGRGLQLLFYSVGIGQISSEVPQNLSASRPQDRQFILSSKKLLLSDSGFYLCAWSDRQGPDNEQFFGPGTRLTVL.

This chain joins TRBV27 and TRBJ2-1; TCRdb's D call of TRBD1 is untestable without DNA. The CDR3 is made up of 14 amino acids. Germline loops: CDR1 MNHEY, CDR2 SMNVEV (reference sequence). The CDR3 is CASGGQGYYNEQFF.

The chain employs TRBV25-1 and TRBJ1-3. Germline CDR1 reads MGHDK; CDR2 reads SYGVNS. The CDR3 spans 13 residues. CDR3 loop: CASSEFDGNTIYF.

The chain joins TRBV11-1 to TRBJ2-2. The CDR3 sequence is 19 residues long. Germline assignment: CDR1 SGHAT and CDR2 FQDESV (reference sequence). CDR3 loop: CASSYLPPVVSGNTGELFF.